This TCR beta chain was identified during a study of CD8+ T cells in alopecia areata. Overall study context: Each day, treated patients took oral tofacitinib twice, at 5 to 10 mg per dose. Once tofacitinib had been taken for 6 to 18 months, 6 months off drug followed.

The sequencing template was cDNA reverse transcribed from extracted RNA. Libraries were prepared by immunoSEQ multiplex PCR; TCRdb keeps only in-frame clonotypes and omits some of them. The sample holds some 200,000 clones, approximately 57% seen once. The treatment here: oral pan-JAK inhibitor, 5-10 mg twice daily. Researchers gathered lesional scalp punch biopsies and peripheral blood from patients with alopecia areata. In germline, CDR1 is SQVTM, CDR2 ANQGSEA. The CDR3 totals 15 residues. The V segment lost 4 bases and the J segment 2 bases; nucleotides outside the gene matches: 9. The input for sequencing was CD4+ T cells sorted from blood, taken at week 4, from a patient treated with tofacitinib. This clonotype was obtained from a human donor with alopecia areata. This chain joins TRBV29-1 and TRBJ1-1; 8 bases line up with TRBD1. In DNA, the CDR3 is TGCAGCGTTGCCTACCGGACAGGGCGAAACACTGAAGCTTTCTTT. This gives the protein CSVAYRTGRNTEAFF.